This T cell receptor beta chain is from a study of OX40 agonist ivuxolimab in advanced cancers. CDR1 and CDR2 from the germline V gene are MDHEN and SYDVKM. The V and J ends lost 6 bases and 5 bases, in that order; junction bases with no gene match: 8. The CDR3 contains 14 residues. Repertoires were generated with immunoSEQ multiplex PCR, while TCRdb's copy carries only in-frame clones and drops some. The data show around 40,000 clones, roughly 78% seen once. The sample here was CD4+ or CD8+ T cells sorted from blood, taken in a trial of the OX40 agonist ivuxolimab. The TCR comes from an adult with an advanced solid tumor such as melanoma, head and neck, liver or kidney cancer. This sequence joins TRBV28 and TRBJ2-5; TRBD1 agrees at 8 bases. The CDR3 DNA is TGTGCCAGCAGAGCTGGGACAGGAAGGGAGACCCAGTACTTC. It specifies CASRAGTGRETQYF.